The next 31 T cell receptor beta chains were all read from a single sample in a study of high-grade serous ovarian cancer treatment subgroups. The tumor samples were collected prior to definitive surgery or chemotherapy. Only in-frame clones appear in the TCRdb table, and some are missing; sequencing was by immunoSEQ multiplex PCR. The sample lists around 16,000 clones; 73% were seen once. The sequenced sample consisted of tumor tissue. All receptors come from a human donor with high-grade serous ovarian cancer.

The chain links TRBV7-3 to TRBJ2-3; D is perhaps TRBD2 (6 bases). This CDR3 has 14 residues. Trimming took 2 bases from V and 4 from J, leaving 10 bases between them. The germline gives CDR1 SGHTA, CDR2 FQGTGA. CDR3 nucleotides: TGTGCCAGCAGCTTATTGGGGAGGTCAGATACGCAGTATTTT. Translating gives CASSLLGRSDTQYF.

This clone was seen a handful of times. V usage is TRBV4-2 and J usage is TRBJ2-7, with unresolved D. Trimming took 2 bases from V and 0 from J, leaving 8 bases between them. This CDR3 has 14 residues. The germline V gene has CDR1 LGHNA and CDR2 YNFKEQ. The chain's CDR3 is CASSQKAASYEQYF. The CDR3 DNA reads as TGTGCCAGCAGCCAAAAGGCGGCCTCCTACGAGCAGTACTTC.

This clone was seen only a few times. This chain joins TRBV6-1 and TRBJ2-7; 10 bases line up with TRBD1. Germline V lookup: CDR1 MNHNS, CDR2 SASEGT. The CDR3 runs to 14 residues. Losses at the gene ends were 8 bases for V and 2 bases for J; bases not matched to a gene: 6. The CDR3 region has the DNA TGTGCCAGCTACGACAGGGGGCCAACCTACGAGCAGTACTTC. Its protein is CASYDRGPTYEQYF.

The chain couples TRBV11-2 to TRBJ2-5; D possibly matches TRBD1 or TRBD2 (5 bases each). This CDR3 contains 17 residues. Trimming left V 4 bases short and J 2 bases short, with 20 bases between. Germline V gene data show CDR1 as SGHAT and CDR2 as FQNNGV. The CDR3 spells CASSSSTWGIGQETQYF. CDR3 in DNA: TGTGCCAGCAGCTCCTCAACGTGGGGGATTGGGCAAGAGACCCAGTACTTC. Together with reference TRBV11-2 and TRBJ2-5, the CDR3 gives the full variable domain: EAGVAQSPRYKIIEKRQSVAFWCNPISGHATLYWYQQILGQGPKLLIQFQNNGVVDDSQLPKDRFSAERLKGVDSTLKIQPAKLEDSAVYLCASSSSTWGIGQETQYFGPGTRLLVL.

The chain is built from TRBV7-2 and TRBJ1-1, with D maybe TRBD1 (5 bases). The germline gives CDR1 SGHTA, CDR2 FQGNSA. Trimming took 5 bases from V and 4 from J, leaving 17 bases between them. There are 15 residues in the CDR3. The CDR3 loop is CASSPQGVTTTEAFF. CDR3 nucleotide sequence: TGTGCCAGCAGCCCCCAAGGGGTGACCACCACTGAAGCTTTCTTT.

CDR3: CATKGQGQETQYF. CDR3 DNA: TGTGCCACAAAGGGACAGGGTCAAGAGACCCAGTACTTC. This chain uses TRBV6-6 with TRBJ2-5; 9 bases map to TRBD1. V was clipped by 10 bases and J by 2 bases; unmatched bases: 5. Looked up from germline, CDR1 is MNHNY and CDR2 is SVGAGI (reference sequence). The CDR3 consists of 13 residues.

This sequence joins TRBV2 and TRBJ1-3; D unclear. Germline V gene sequence: CDR1 SNHLY, CDR2 FYNNEI. V lost 5 bases and J 6 bases, leaving 14 bases between the germline ends. The CDR3 is made up of 14 amino acids. The CDR3 DNA reads as TGTGCCAGCAGTCCAAGGCAGTATTTAAACACCATATATTTT. This gives the protein CASSPRQYLNTIYF.

This chain connects TRBV6-1 to TRBJ2-2; D is possibly TRBD1 (6 bases). The CDR3 sequence is 15 residues long. Trimming removed 4 bases at V and 4 bases at J, with 13 bases between. Germline assignment: CDR1 MNHNS and CDR2 SASEGT. CDR3 sequence (DNA): TGTGCCAGCAGTGCCCGGGACACTCGCACCGGGGAGCTGTTTTTT. Residues: CASSARDTRTGELFF.

This chain links TRBV28 with TRBJ1-2, with a tentative D call TRBD1 (5 bases). Germline V gene lookup returns CDR1 MDHEN and CDR2 SYDVKM. There are 13 residues in the CDR3. The germline V and J ends were trimmed by 1 base and 6 bases, with 9 bases remaining between them. CDR3 protein: CASSLFQGNGYTF. For the CDR3, the DNA is TGTGCCAGCAGTTTATTTCAGGGAAATGGCTACACCTTC.

The chain employs TRBV30 and TRBJ1-5; 10 nucleotides align to TRBD1. Germline V gives CDR1 GTSNPN, CDR2 SVGIG (reference sequence). The CDR3 consists of 18 residues. Unmatched junction bases numbered 10, after V lost 2 bases and J lost 0 bases. This chain's CDR3 is CAWSPRDRGPFSNQPQHF. The CDR3, as DNA: TGTGCCTGGAGTCCGCGGGACAGGGGACCTTTTAGCAATCAGCCCCAGCATTTT.

The chain links TRBV27 to TRBJ2-2; D ambiguous. Trimming stripped 3 bases from V and 6 bases from J, with 5 bases between. Germline loops: CDR1 MNHEY, CDR2 SMNVEV (reference sequence). The CDR3 has 12 amino acids. This CDR3 is CASSFPAGELFF. The CDR3 DNA is TGTGCCAGCAGTTTTCCCGCCGGGGAGCTGTTTTTT.

This chain connects TRBV18 to TRBJ1-1; D is ambiguous. The CDR3 contains 14 residues. The V gene lost 1 base and the J gene lost 2 bases, with 8 bases spanning the gap. Per germline, CDR1 KGHSH and CDR2 LQKENI. This CDR3 is CASSPRSANTEAFF. In nucleotides, the CDR3 is TGTGCCAGCTCACCACGCTCAGCAAACACTGAAGCTTTCTTT.

This clone was observed a single time. CDR3 in DNA: TGTGCCAGCAGCGGATACAGGGGAGCGAACACTGAAGCTTTCTTT. It encodes CASSGYRGANTEAFF. The chain uses TRBV7-2 and TRBJ1-1; 7 nucleotides line up with TRBD1. The trim removed 5 bases at V and 1 base at J, leaving 7 bases unmatched. Germline V gene sequence: CDR1 SGHTA, CDR2 FQGNSA. The CDR3 contains 15 residues.

The chain is built from TRBV6-6 and TRBJ1-6; 8 bases line up with TRBD1. V trimming: 6 bases; J trimming: 7 bases; junction bases outside the gene matches: 2. There are 13 residues in the CDR3. The germline V gene encodes CDR1 MNHNY and CDR2 SVGAGI (reference sequence). CDR3 in DNA: TGTGCCAGCAGGGACAGGGAAAATTCACCCCTCCACTTT. It specifies CASRDRENSPLHF.

Only a few counts were recorded for this clone. This sequence joins TRBV6-5 and TRBJ2-1, with 10 bases that match TRBD1. Germline values: CDR1 MNHEY, CDR2 SVGAGI. The J segment lost 7 bases and the V segment lost 0 bases, leaving 3 bases of the junction unmatched. This CDR3 is built from 15 residues. CDR3 DNA: TGTGCCAGCAGTTACTCGGGGACAGGGGAGAATGAGCAGTTCTTC. Translation: CASSYSGTGENEQFF.

This clone was counted once. V usage is TRBV11-2 and J usage is TRBJ1-2, with 9 bases matching TRBD1. After removal of 3 bases from V and 4 bases from J, the junction contained 9 bases not matched to a gene. The CDR3 spans 16 residues. Germline-derived CDR1 and CDR2 are SGHAT and FQNNGV. The CDR3, as DNA: TGTGCCAGCAGCTTCTCTTCTGGACAGGGGACCTATGGCTACACCTTC. Encoded protein: CASSFSSGQGTYGYTF.

The CDR3, as DNA: TGTGCCAGCAAACCGGGGGGAATCACTGAAGCTTTCTTT. Amino acid sequence: CASKPGGITEAFF. V is TRBV7-3 and J is TRBJ1-1, with a tentative D call TRBD1 (5 bases). CDR3 length: 13 residues. Trimming stripped 7 bases from V and 4 bases from J, with 13 bases between. Germline V gene data show CDR1 as SGHTA and CDR2 as FQGTGA.

V and J are TRBV9 and TRBJ2-3; D remains unclear. The CDR3 has 16 residues. Germline CDR1 is SGDLS and CDR2 is YYNGEE. V lost 3 bases, J lost 6 bases, and 20 bases lay in between. CDR3 bases: TGTGCCAGCAGCGCCTTTGATTGGGGTAGGGTGGATACGCAGTATTTT. Protein sequence: CASSAFDWGRVDTQYF.

Here the CDR3 reads CASGGAGKTSPLHF. CDR3 nucleotide sequence: TGTGCCAGCGGGGGTGCAGGGAAGACTTCACCCCTCCACTTT. The V gene is TRBV7-2, the J gene TRBJ1-6; D might be TRBD1 (5 bases). Germline V lookup: CDR1 SGHTA, CDR2 FQGNSA. Trimming cost V 8 bases and J 9 bases, with 17 bases left between them. This CDR3 contains 14 residues.

J is TRBJ1-2 and V is TRBV18, with D maybe TRBD1 (6 bases). CDR3 size: 14 residues. The germline V gene encodes CDR1 KGHSH and CDR2 LQKENI. V was pared by 5 bases and J by 7 bases, with 17 bases between. The CDR3, as DNA: TGTGCCAGCTCATCTACGCCAGGGGAGAGTGGCTACACCTTC. Protein: CASSSTPGESGYTF.

The chain recombines TRBV7-2 with TRBJ1-4, with D hard to call. The CDR3 sequence is 15 residues long. Germline CDR1 is SGHTA and CDR2 is FQGNSA. The V gene lost 7 bases and the J gene lost 0 bases, with 12 bases spanning the gap. CDR3 sequence reads: CASKGQAATNEKLFF. The CDR3 region has the DNA TGTGCCAGCAAAGGGCAGGCTGCAACTAATGAAAAACTGTTTTTT.

This chain uses TRBV19 with TRBJ1-3; unclear D gene. Per germline, CDR1 LNHDA and CDR2 SQIVND (reference sequence). Trimming took off 5 bases at V and 0 bases at J, with 8 bases between the two ends. The CDR3 consists of 14 residues. The CDR3, as DNA: TGTGCCAGTAGTTCCAGAGCCTCTGGAAACACCATATATTTT. The encoded protein is CASSSRASGNTIYF.

V and J are TRBV19 and TRBJ1-6; the D gene is possibly TRBD1 (5 bases). Trimming took 2 bases from V and 0 from J, leaving 8 bases between them. There are 16 residues in the CDR3. CDR1 is LNHDA, CDR2 SQIVND, per germline (reference sequence). CDR3 in DNA: TGTGCCAGTAGTATACGAGGGACCTCCTATAATTCACCCCTCCACTTT. It yields the protein CASSIRGTSYNSPLHF.

This clone was counted a few times. The chain combines TRBV5-6 with TRBJ1-2; 12 positions agree with TRBD1. J lost 7 bases, V lost 4 bases, and 5 bases had no gene match. Germline CDR1 reads SGHDT; CDR2 reads YYEEEE. The CDR3 consists of 14 residues. The CDR3 nucleotides read TGTGCCAGCAGCAATAGGGACAGGGGGCCTGGCTACACCTTC. This codes for CASSNRDRGPGYTF.

This clone was picked up a small number of times. The rearrangement joins TRBV4-3 to TRBJ1-1, with 7 bases that match TRBD1. Germline trimming cut 0 bases from V and 6 bases from J; bases unmatched to any gene: 4. Germline-derived CDR1 and CDR2 are LGHNA and YSLEER. The CDR3 loop spans 14 amino acids. In nucleotides, the CDR3 is TGCGCCAGCAGCCAAGATAGGGACAGCCCTGAAGCTTTCTTT. Its translation: CASSQDRDSPEAFF.

The V gene is TRBV11-3, the J gene TRBJ2-3; 9 bases line up with TRBD2. Germline V gives CDR1 SGHNT, CDR2 YENEEA. This CDR3 has 17 residues. The trim removed 1 base at V and 2 bases at J, leaving 7 bases unmatched. The CDR3 spells CASSLGLAGRTTDTQYF. CDR3 bases: TGTGCCAGCAGCTTAGGGCTAGCGGGGAGAACCACAGATACGCAGTATTTT.

The rearrangement links TRBV19 to TRBJ1-5; D is unclear. This CDR3 spans 15 amino acids. The germline V gene encodes CDR1 LNHDA and CDR2 SQIVND (reference sequence). Deletions cut 3 bases from V and 0 bases from J, with 9 bases between. The CDR3 DNA is TGTGCCAGTAGTATCTACTTCGATAGCAATCAGCCCCAGCATTTT. This encodes CASSIYFDSNQPQHF.

The chain joins TRBV4-3 to TRBJ2-3, with D perhaps matching TRBD2 (6 bases). CDR1 is LGHNA and CDR2 is YSLEER in the germline V gene. CDR3 length: 13 residues. V gave up 6 bases and J gave up 1 base, with 8 bases separating them. CDR3 in amino acids: CASRRGRTDTQYF. CDR3 DNA sequence: TGCGCCAGCAGGCGGGGTCGCACAGATACGCAGTATTTT.

The table lists this clone with a count of one. The rearrangement joins TRBV28 to TRBJ1-2; D is unresolved. Trimming removed 5 bases at V and 7 bases at J, with 14 bases between. Germline-derived CDR1 and CDR2 are MDHEN and SYDVKM. The CDR3 spans 13 residues. The CDR3 sequence is CASSRERGIGYTF. CDR3 DNA sequence: TGTGCCAGCAGTCGAGAGCGAGGGATTGGCTACACCTTC.

This clone was recorded a few times. The chain couples TRBV11-2 to TRBJ2-3, with TRBD2 matching 7 bases. CDR3 length: 12 amino acids. The germline CDR1 and CDR2 sequences are SGHAT and FQNNGV. The V segment lost 3 bases and the J segment 10 bases; nucleotides outside the gene matches: 4. For the CDR3, the DNA is TGTGCCAGCAGCTTGTCGACTAGCCCGCAGTATTTT. Translating it yields CASSLSTSPQYF.

A word on this clone: It is likely a read error, because the conserved phenylalanine at the end of the CDR3 is missing. The limits of the CDR3 on the DNA are not certain, so only TCRdb's listed CDR3 is given. The chain employs TRBV28 and TRBJ1-1. Inclusive of both ends, the CDR3 amounts to 12 amino acids. CDR1 is MDHEN, CDR2 SYDVKM, per germline. The CDR3 reads CASRAPGAGPSI.